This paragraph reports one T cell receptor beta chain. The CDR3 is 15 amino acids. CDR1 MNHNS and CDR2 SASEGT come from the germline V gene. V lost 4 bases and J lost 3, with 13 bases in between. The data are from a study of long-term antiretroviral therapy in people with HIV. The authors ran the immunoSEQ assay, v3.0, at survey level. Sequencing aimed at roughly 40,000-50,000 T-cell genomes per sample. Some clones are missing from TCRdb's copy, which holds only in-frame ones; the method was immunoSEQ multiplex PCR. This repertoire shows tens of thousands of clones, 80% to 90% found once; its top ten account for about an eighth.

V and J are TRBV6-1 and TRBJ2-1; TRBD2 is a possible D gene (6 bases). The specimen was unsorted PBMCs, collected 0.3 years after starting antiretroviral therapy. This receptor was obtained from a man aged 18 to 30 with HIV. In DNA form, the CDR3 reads TGTGCCAGCAGTGGAGCGGGTGGAATCTACAATGAGCAGTTCTTC. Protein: CASSGAGGIYNEQFF.